Here is one T cell receptor beta chain with its context. Clones were sequenced by immunoSEQ multiplex PCR, and TCRdb holds only the in-frame ones, with some missing. Of about 130,000 clones listed, roughly 80% are singletons. The data derive from a study of blood T cell repertoires in COVID-19. The wider study: COVID-19 samples, acute and convalescent, were from the United States, Italy and Spain.

Germline V gene sequence: CDR1 SGHVS, CDR2 FQNEAQ. Trimming removed 6 bases at V and 6 bases at J, with 15 bases between. CDR3 length equals 14 residues. What was sequenced was peripheral blood. The chain has TRBV7-8 and TRBJ1-5; a weak D match, TRBD1 (5 bases). The sequence derives from a woman in her seventies with COVID-19, enrolled during active disease. The CDR3 protein is CASSSREGSQPQHF. CDR3 in DNA: TGTGCCAGCAGTTCCAGGGAAGGAAGTCAGCCCCAGCATTTT.